Detailed here is one TCR beta chain. Assay used: immunoSEQ multiplex PCR; TCRdb lists only in-frame clones, some missing. The sample lists approximately 92,000 clones, approximately 93% occurring once. The CDR3 is 15 residues long. Deletions cut 4 bases from V and 1 base from J, with 16 bases between. CDR1 and CDR2 from the germline V gene are SQVTM and ANQGSEA. This sample is drawn from a study of OX40 agonist ivuxolimab in advanced cancers. V is TRBV29-1 and J is TRBJ1-1; D is perhaps TRBD1 (6 bases). This TCR was recovered from an adult with an advanced solid tumor such as melanoma, head and neck, liver or kidney cancer. Sequences were derived from CD4+ or CD8+ T cells sorted from blood, sampled in a trial of the OX40 agonist ivuxolimab. CDR3 protein: CSVGGPGTKNTEAFF. CDR3 in DNA: TGCAGCGTTGGGGGCCCCGGGACAAAGAACACTGAAGCTTTCTTT.